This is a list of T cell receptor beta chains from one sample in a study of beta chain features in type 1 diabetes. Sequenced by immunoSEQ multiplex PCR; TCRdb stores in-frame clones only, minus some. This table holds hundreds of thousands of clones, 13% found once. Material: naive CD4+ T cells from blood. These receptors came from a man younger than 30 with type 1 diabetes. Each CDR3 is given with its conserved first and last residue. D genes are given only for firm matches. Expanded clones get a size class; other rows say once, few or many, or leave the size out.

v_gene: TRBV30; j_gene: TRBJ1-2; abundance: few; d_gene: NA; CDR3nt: TGTGCCTGGAGGGAGTCTGGTGGCTACACCTTC; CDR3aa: CAWRESGGYTF
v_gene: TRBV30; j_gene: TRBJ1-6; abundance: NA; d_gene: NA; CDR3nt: TGTGCCTGGAGTGTACTATATTCACCCCTCCACTTT; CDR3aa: CAWSVLYSPLHF
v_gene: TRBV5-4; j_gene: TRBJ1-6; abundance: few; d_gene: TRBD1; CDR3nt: TGTGCCAGCAGCTACGGACAGGGAAGTGTGTCACCCCTCCACTTT; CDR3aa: CASSYGQGSVSPLHF
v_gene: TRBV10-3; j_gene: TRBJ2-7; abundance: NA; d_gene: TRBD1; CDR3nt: TGTGCCATCAGGGGGACAGGGCGCTACGAGCAGTACTTC; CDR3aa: CAIRGTGRYEQYF
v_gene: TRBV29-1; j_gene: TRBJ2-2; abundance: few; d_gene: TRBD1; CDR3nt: TGCAGCGTTGATTGGGACAGGGCCACCGGGGAGCTGTTTTTT; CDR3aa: CSVDWDRATGELFF
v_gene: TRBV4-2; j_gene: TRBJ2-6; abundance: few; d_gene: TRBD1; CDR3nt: TGTGCCAGCAGCCAAGGCGTTCCAGTTGGGACAGGGTTTTCTGGGGCCAACGTCCTGACTTTC; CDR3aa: CASSQGVPVGTGFSGANVLTF
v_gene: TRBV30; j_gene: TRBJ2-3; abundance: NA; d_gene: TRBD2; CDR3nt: TGTGCCTGGAGTGTACTTTCCCGGGGGGAAGATACGCAGTATTTT; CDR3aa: CAWSVLSRGEDTQYF
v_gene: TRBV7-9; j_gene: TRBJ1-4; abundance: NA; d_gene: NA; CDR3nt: TGTGCCAGCAGCTTGCGCAGTGATGAAAAACTGTTTTTT; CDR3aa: CASSLRSDEKLFF
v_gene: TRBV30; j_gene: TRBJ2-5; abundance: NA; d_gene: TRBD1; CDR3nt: TGTGCCTGGAGCGGGACAGGGCACCGTATCGGGTACTTC; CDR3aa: CAWSGTGHRIGYF
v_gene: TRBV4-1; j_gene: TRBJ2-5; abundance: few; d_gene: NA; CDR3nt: TGCGCCAGCAGCCTCGCATACGGGGCAGGCGGGCAAGAGACCCAGTACTTC; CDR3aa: CASSLAYGAGGQETQYF
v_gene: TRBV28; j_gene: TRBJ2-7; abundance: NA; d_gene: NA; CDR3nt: TGTGCCAGCAGGGTTACGGCTGAGCAGTACTTC; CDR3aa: CASRVTAEQYF
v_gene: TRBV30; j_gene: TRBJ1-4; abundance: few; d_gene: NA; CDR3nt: TGTGCCTGGAGCCGACAGGAAAAACTGTTTTTT; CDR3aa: CAWSRQEKLFF
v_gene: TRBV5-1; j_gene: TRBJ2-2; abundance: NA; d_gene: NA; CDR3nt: TGCGCCAGCAGAACCCCTCAGGGTACCGGGGAGCTGTTTTTT; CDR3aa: CASRTPQGTGELFF
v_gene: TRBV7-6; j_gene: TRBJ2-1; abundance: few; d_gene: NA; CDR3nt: TGTGCCAGCAGCTTAGAACGCACAGGAGAGCAGTTCTTC; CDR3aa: CASSLERTGEQFF
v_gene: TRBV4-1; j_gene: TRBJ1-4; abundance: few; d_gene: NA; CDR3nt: TGCGCCAGCAGCCAAGTGGAGGGGTATGAAAAACTGTTTTTT; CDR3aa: CASSQVEGYEKLFF
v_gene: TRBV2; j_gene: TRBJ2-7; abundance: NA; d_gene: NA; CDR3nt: TGTGCCAGTACGCAGTGGGGATACGAGCAGTACTTC; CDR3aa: CASTQWGYEQYF
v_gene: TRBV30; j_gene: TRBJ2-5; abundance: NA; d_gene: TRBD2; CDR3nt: TGTGCCTGGAGTCCGGGGGGGGAGACCCAGTACTTC; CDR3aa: CAWSPGGETQYF
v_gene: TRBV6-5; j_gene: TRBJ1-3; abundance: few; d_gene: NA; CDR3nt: TGTGCCAGCAGTTACGGGGGCTCGTCTGGAAACACCATATATTTT; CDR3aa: CASSYGGSSGNTIYF
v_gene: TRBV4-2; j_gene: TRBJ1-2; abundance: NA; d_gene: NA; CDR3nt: TGTGCCAGCAGCTATACCAGGGGTGGAGGCTACACCTTC; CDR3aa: CASSYTRGGGYTF
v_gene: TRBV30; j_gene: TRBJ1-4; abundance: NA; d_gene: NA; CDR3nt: TGTGCCTGGAGTGTGCGGGGGTATCCGGGTGAACTGTTTTTT; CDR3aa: CAWSVRGYPGELFF
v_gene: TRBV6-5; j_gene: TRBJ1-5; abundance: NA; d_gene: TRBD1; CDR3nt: TGTGCCAGCAGTCGAGGACAGGGCAATCAGCCCCAGCATTTT; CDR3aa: CASSRGQGNQPQHF
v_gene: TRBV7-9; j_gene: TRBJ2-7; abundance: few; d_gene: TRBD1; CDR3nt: TGTGCCAGCAGCCCCGGGACAGGGCCCTCCTACGAGCAGTACTTC; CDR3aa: CASSPGTGPSYEQYF
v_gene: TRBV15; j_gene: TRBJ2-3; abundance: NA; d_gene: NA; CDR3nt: TGTGCCACCAGCAGAGTCGACAGGCGAAGCACAGATACGCAGTATTTT; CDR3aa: CATSRVDRRSTDTQYF
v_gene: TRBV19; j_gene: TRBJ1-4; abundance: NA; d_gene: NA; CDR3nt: TGTGCCAGTAGTATAGTTTTCGATGAAAAACTGTTTTTT; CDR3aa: CASSIVFDEKLFF
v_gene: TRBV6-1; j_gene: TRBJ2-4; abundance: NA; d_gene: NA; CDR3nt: TGTGCCAGCAGTGAAGATCCTGGGTGGAACATTCAGTACTTC; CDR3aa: CASSEDPGWNIQYF
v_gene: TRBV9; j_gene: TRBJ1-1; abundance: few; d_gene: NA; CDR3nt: TGTGCCAGCAGCGTTTTGGGTACGGTGAACACTGAAGCTTTCTTT; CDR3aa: CASSVLGTVNTEAFF
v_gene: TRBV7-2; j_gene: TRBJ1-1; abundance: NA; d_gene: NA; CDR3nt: TGTGCCAGCAGCTTGAGGAGGAACACTGAAGCTTTCTTT; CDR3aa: CASSLRRNTEAFF
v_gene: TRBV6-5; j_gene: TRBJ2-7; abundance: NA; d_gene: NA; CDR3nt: TGTGCCAGCAGTTACTCGAGTGATAGGGTCTACGAGCAGTACTTC; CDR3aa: CASSYSSDRVYEQYF
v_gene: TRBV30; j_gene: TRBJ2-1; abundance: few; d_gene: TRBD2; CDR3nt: TGTGCCTGGAGTGGCGGGAGCTCCTACAATGAGCAGTTCTTC; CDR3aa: CAWSGGSSYNEQFF
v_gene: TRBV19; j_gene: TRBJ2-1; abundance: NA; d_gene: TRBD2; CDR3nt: TGTGCCAGTGTCTCAGGGAGGGAGAATGAGCAGTTCTTC; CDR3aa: CASVSGRENEQFF
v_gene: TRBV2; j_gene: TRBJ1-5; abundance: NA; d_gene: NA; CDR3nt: TGTGCCAGCAACCCAGGGTGGGCTCAGCCCCAGCATTTT; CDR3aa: CASNPGWAQPQHF
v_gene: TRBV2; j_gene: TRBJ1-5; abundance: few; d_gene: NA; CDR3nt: TGTGCCAGCAGTGAAACTAGTCAGCCCCAGCATTTT; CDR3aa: CASSETSQPQHF
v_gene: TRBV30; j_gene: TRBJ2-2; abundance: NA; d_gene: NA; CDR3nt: TGTGCCTGGAGCGAAACAGGGCTGACCGGGGAGCTGTTTTTT; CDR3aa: CAWSETGLTGELFF
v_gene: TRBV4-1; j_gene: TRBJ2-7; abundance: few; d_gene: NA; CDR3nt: TGCGCCAGCAGCCGAGAACAGCAGGGGAACGAGCAGTACTTC; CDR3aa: CASSREQQGNEQYF
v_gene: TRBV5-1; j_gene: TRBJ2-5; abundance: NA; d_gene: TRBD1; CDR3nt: TGCGCCAGCAGCCCCTCAGGGGGCGAGGAAGAGACCCAGTACTTC; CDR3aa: CASSPSGGEEETQYF
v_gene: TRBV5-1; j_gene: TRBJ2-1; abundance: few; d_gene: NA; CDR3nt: TGCGCCAGCAGCTTGGTCTGGCAGGGATCCTACAATGAGCAGTTCTTC; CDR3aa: CASSLVWQGSYNEQFF
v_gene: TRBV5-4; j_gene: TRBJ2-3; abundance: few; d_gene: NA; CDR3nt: TGTGCCAGCAGCTTGCGGGGTCCAGATACGCAGTATTTT; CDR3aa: CASSLRGPDTQYF
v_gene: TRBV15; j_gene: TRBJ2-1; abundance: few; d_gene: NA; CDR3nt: TGTGCCACCAGCCCCGCCGGGGCTGAGCAGTTCTTC; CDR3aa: CATSPAGAEQFF
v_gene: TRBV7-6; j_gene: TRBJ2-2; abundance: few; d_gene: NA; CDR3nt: TGTGCCAGCAGCTTAGATAGCGGGGAGCTGTTTTTT; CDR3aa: CASSLDSGELFF
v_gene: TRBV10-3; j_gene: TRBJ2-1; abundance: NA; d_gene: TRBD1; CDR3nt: TGTGCCATCAGTGAGTCGGGGACAGGGGTTAACAATGAGCAGTTCTTC; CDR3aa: CAISESGTGVNNEQFF
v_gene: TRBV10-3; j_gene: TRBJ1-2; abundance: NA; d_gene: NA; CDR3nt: TGTGCCATCAGTGACCAGGGGAACTATGGCTACACCTTC; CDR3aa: CAISDQGNYGYTF
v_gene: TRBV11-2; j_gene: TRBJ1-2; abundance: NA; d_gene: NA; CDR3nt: TGTGCCAGCAGCTTAGGGACCCTCCTGGAGGGTGGCTACACCTTC; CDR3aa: CASSLGTLLEGGYTF
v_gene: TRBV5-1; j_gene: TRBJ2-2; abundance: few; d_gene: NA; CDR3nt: TGCGCCAGCAGCTCCCTAGGAGACACCGGGGAGCTGTTTTTT; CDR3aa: CASSSLGDTGELFF
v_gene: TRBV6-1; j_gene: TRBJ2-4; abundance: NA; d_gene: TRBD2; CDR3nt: TGTGCCAGCAGTGACGGGGGAGGGAGAAACATTCAGTACTTC; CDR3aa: CASSDGGGRNIQYF
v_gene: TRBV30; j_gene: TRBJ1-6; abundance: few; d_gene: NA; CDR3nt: TGTGCCTGGAAAGTGGGCCCGAATTCACCCCTCCACTTT; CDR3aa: CAWKVGPNSPLHF
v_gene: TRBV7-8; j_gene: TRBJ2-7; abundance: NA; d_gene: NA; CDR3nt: TGTGCCAGCAGCTTAAACAGATACGAGCAGTACTTC; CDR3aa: CASSLNRYEQYF
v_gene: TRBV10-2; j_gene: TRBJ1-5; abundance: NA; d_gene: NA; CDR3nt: TGCGCCAGCAGTACCCAGAACAATCAGCCCCAGCATTTT; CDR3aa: CASSTQNNQPQHF
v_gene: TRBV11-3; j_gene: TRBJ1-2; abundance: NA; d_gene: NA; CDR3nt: TGTGCCAGCAGCTTTGAAAGGGTCAGCCTCAACTATGGCTACACCTTC; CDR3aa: CASSFERVSLNYGYTF
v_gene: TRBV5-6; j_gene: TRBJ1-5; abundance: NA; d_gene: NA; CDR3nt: TGTGCCAGCAGCCGCAGCAATCAGCCCCAGCATTTT; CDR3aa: CASSRSNQPQHF
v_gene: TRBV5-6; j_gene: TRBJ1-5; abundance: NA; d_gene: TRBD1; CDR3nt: TGTGCCAGCAGCCCGACAGGGGCAAATCAGCCCCAGCATTTT; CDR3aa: CASSPTGANQPQHF
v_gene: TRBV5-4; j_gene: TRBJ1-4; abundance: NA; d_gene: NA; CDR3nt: TGTGCCAGCAGCCCTAGTGGTCCGGGTGAAAAACTGTTTTTT; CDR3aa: CASSPSGPGEKLFF
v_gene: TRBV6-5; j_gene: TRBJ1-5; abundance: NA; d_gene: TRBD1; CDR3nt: TGTGCCAGCGGACACAGGGGGAGCAATCAGCCCCAGCATTTT; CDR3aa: CASGHRGSNQPQHF
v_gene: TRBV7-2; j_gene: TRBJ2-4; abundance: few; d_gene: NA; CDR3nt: TGTGCCAGCAGCTTAGTAAACAGGTTGGACATTCAGTACTTC; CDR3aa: CASSLVNRLDIQYF
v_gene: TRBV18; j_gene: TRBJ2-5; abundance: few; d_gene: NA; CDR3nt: TGTGCCAGCTCACGGACGGAACAAGAGACCCAGTACTTC; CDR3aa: CASSRTEQETQYF
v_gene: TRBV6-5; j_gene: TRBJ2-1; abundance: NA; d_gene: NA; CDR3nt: TGTGCCAGCAGTTACTCGAGGCCCGGGATTGAGCAGTTCTTC; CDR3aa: CASSYSRPGIEQFF
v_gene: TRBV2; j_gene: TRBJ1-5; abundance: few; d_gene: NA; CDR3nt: TGTGCCAGCAGCGGACTCGGCAGGGGATTGGTTCAGCCCCAGCATTTT; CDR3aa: CASSGLGRGLVQPQHF
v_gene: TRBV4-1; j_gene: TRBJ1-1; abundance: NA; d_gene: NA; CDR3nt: TGCGCCAGCAGCCCCTCCTCCATAGTGAACACTGAAGCTTTCTTT; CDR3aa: CASSPSSIVNTEAFF